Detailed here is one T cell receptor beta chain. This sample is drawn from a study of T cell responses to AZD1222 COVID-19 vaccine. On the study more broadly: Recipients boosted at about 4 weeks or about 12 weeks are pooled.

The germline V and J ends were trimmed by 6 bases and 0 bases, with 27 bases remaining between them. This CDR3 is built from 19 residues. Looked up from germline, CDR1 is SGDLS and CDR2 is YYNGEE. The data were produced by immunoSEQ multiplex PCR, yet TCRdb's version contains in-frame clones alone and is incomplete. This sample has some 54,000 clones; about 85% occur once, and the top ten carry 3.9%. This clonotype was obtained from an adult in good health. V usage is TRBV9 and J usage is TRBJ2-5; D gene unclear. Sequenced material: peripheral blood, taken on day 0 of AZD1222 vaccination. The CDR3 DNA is TGTGCCAGCACCCAAACCCCCCCACCCAGATACACTTACCAAGAGACCCAGTACTTC. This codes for CASTQTPPPRYTYQETQYF.